These 7 T cell receptor beta chains came from one sample sequenced in a study of response to subunit inactivated influenza vaccine. MiXCR was run by TCRdb on the RT-PCR reads, yielding one entry per CDR3 protein. The profile covers 650,000 to 850,000 distinct CDR3 sequences, with roughly 14% appearing a single time and around 7.3% taken by the ten largest. The sample here was PBMCs from blood, taken 14 to 15 days before vaccination. The source is a man in his fifties who received an inactivated influenza vaccine.

This clonotype was recorded at least ten times. The CDR3 DNA follows: TGCGCCAGCAGCACTGGACAGGGGGGGACCGGGGAGCTGTTTTTT. This gives the protein CASSTGQGGTGELFF. The chain links TRBV5-1 to TRBJ2-2; 10 bases agree with TRBD1. This CDR3 has 15 residues. The germline gives CDR1 SGHRS, CDR2 YFSETQ. The junction had 5 bases not matched to a gene; V was cut back by 4 bases and J by 5 bases.

This chain joins TRBV4-3 and TRBJ2-1; 9 bases line up with TRBD2. The germline CDR1 and CDR2 sequences are LGHNA and YSLEER. Germline trimming cut 1 base from V and 6 bases from J; bases unmatched to any gene: 4. This CDR3 comprises 15 residues. The CDR3 region has the DNA TGCGCCAGCAGCCAAGTTGCGGGAGGGGGCAATGAGCAGTTCTTC. Its translation: CASSQVAGGGNEQFF.

The gene calls are TRBV12-3 or TRBV12-4 and TRBJ2-7; 11 positions agree with TRBD2. V lost 6 bases and J lost 6; bases outside the gene matches: 4. The CDR3 covers 13 residues. The DNA of the CDR3 is TGTGCCAGCAGCCCTGGGACTAGCGGCGAGCAGTACTTC. It is translated as CASSPGTSGEQYF.

In this sample, this clonotype turned up a few times. The gene calls are TRBV7-8 and TRBJ1-2, with D tentatively TRBD1 (6 bases). Looked up from germline, CDR1 is SGHVS and CDR2 is FQNEAQ. Trimming took off 5 bases at V and 4 bases at J, with 14 bases between the two ends. The CDR3 runs to 14 residues. DNA of the CDR3: TGTGCCAGCAGCAAAACCGGACAGCTCTATGGCTACACCTTC. Translating it yields CASSKTGQLYGYTF.

Many counts were recorded for this clonotype. The chain's CDR3 is CSASVKSETQYF. The CDR3 DNA sequence: TGCAGTGCTAGCGTAAAGTCGGAGACCCAGTACTTC. V and J are TRBV20-1 and TRBJ2-5; D uncertain. Germline CDR1 and CDR2: DFQATT and SNEGSKA (reference sequence). Trimming removed 3 bases at V and 5 bases at J, with 10 bases between. The CDR3 spans 12 residues.

There are a few counts of this clonotype. The V call is TRBV6-5, the J call TRBJ2-5; 9 positions agree with TRBD2. The V gene's germline CDR1 is MNHEY and CDR2 SVGAGI. The CDR3 contains 18 residues. The V segment lost 0 bases and the J segment 5 bases; nucleotides outside the gene matches: 13. CDR3 nucleotide sequence: TGTGCCAGCAGTTACTCGAGTCGGGCGGGAGGGCCGTATGAGACCCAGTACTTC. Amino acids: CASSYSSRAGGPYETQYF.

The table lists this clonotype with many counts. This rearrangement joins TRBV10-3 to TRBJ1-2, with D perhaps matching TRBD1 (6 bases). Germline CDR1 ENHRY, CDR2 SYGVKD. V dropped 2 bases and J dropped 8 bases, with 27 bases sitting between them. This CDR3 has 18 amino acids. For the CDR3, the DNA is TGTGCCATCAGTGAGGATAGAGTTGGCAGTCAAGGGGGAACGGGCTACACCTTC. Translation gives CAISEDRVGSQGGTGYTF.